The TCR beta chain described here comes from a study of CD8 T cells in ankylosing spondylitis. The CDR3 covers 13 residues. Germline lookup yields CDR1 SGHRS and CDR2 YFSETQ. After removal of 4 bases from V and 5 bases from J, the junction contained 4 bases not matched to a gene. This clonotype was seen many times. What it recognizes is unknown. General study findings and limits: Characteristic of ankylosing spondylitis blood, it appeared, was a TCR beta motif comprising roughly 8 highly homologous variants. Disease-associated clones were reportedly significantly overrepresented in matched ankylosing spondylitis synovial fluid. Disease-linked clones bore a CD8+ phenotype, appearing relatively rarely in peripheral blood. Earlier authors reported some of these motif variants in reactive arthritis synovial fluid and blood.

Via MiXCR, TCRdb re-called the 5' RACE reads, giving one row per CDR3 protein. Of about 440,000 distinct CDR3 sequences listed, 15% to 20% are singletons. This rearrangement joins TRBV5-1 to TRBJ2-5; the match to TRBD1 covers 8 bases. The sequencing sample was made of blood, either unsorted or a sorted T cell fraction (not recorded which). The clonotype comes from a male donor with ankylosing spondylitis. The CDR3 sequence: CASSPDRVETQYF. CDR3 in DNA: TGCGCCAGCAGCCCGGACAGGGTGGAGACCCAGTACTTC.